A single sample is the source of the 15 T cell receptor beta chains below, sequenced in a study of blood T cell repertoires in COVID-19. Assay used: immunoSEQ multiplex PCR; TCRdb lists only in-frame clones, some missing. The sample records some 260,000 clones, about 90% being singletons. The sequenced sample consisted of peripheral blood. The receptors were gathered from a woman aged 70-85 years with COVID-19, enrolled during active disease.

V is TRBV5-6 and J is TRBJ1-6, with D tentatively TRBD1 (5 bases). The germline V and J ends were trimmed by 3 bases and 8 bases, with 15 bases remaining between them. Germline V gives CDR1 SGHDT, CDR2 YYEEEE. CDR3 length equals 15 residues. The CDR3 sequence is CASSYNAGRDSPLHF. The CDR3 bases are TGTGCCAGCAGCTACAACGCAGGCAGGGATTCACCCCTCCACTTT.

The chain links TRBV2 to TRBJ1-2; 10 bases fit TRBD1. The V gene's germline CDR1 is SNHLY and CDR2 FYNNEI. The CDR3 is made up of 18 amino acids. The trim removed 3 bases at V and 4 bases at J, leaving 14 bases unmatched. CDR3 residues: CASSEMRGQGIRLYGYTF. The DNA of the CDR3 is TGTGCCAGCAGTGAGATGCGGGGACAGGGGATTAGACTCTATGGCTACACCTTC.

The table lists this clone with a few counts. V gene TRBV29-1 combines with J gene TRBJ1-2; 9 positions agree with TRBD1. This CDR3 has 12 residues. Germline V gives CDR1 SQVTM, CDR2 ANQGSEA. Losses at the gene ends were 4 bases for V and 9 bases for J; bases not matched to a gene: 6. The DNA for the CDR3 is TGCAGCGTTGCTGAGACAGGGGGGCGCTACACCTTC. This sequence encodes CSVAETGGRYTF.

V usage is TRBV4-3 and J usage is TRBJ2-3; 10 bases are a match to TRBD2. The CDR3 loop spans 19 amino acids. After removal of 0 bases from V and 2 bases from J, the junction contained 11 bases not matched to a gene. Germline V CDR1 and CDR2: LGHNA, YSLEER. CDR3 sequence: CASSQDSLAGVGHTDTQYF. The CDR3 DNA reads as TGCGCCAGCAGCCAAGATAGTCTAGCGGGGGTGGGTCACACAGATACGCAGTATTTT.

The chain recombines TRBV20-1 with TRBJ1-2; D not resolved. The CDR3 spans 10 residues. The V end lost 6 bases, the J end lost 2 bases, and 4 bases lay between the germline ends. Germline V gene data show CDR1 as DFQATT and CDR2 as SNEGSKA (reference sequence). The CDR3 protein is CSAPNYGYTF. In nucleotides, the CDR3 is TGCAGTGCCCCGAACTATGGCTACACCTTC.

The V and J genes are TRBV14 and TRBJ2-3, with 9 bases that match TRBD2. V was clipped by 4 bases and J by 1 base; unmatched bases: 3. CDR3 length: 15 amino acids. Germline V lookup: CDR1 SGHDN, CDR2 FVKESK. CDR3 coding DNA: TGTGCCAGCAGCCTTAGCGGGAGTGGCACAGATACGCAGTATTTT. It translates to CASSLSGSGTDTQYF.

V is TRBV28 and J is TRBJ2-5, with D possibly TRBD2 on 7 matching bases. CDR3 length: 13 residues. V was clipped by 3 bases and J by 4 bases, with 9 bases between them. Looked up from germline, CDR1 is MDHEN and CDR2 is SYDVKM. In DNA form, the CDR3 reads TGTGCCAGCAGTTTGCGGGGGCTAGAGACCCAGTACTTC. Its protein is CASSLRGLETQYF.

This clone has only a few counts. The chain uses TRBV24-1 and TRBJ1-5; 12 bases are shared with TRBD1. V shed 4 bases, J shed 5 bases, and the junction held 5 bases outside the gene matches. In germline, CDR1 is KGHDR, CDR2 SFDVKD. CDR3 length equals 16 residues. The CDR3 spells CATSDRGTGGHQPQHF. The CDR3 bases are TGTGCCACCAGTGACCGCGGGACAGGGGGCCATCAGCCCCAGCATTTT.

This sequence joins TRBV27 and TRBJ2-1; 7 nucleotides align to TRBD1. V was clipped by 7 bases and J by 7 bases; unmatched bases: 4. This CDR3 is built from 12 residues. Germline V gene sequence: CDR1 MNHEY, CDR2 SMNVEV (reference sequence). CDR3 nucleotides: TGTGCCAGCAAGAGGACAGGTAATGAGCAGTTCTTC. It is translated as CASKRTGNEQFF.

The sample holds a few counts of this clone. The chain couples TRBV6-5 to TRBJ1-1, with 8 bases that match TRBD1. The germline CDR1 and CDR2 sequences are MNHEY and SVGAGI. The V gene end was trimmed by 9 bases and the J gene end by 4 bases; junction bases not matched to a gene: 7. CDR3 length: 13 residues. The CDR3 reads CASPGGRGTEAFF. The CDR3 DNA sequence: TGTGCCAGTCCAGGGGGCAGGGGCACTGAAGCTTTCTTT.

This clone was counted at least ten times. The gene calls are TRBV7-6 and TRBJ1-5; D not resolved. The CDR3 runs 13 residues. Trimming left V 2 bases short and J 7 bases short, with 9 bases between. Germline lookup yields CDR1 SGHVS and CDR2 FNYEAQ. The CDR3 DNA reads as TGTGCCAGCAGCTTAAGGGAGCGGCAGCCCCAGCATTTT. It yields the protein CASSLRERQPQHF.

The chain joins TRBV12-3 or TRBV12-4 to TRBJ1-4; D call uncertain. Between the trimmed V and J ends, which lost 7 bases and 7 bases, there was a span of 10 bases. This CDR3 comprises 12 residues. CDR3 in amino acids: CASTRRGEKLFF. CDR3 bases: TGTGCCAGCACCCGTCGGGGTGAAAAACTGTTTTTT.

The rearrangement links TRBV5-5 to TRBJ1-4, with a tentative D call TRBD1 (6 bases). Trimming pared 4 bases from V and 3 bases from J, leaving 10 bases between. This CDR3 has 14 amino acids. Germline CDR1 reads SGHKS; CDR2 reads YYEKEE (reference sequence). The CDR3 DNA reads TGTGCCAGCAGCGCCCAGGGGTCTAATGAAAAACTGTTTTTT. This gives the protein CASSAQGSNEKLFF.

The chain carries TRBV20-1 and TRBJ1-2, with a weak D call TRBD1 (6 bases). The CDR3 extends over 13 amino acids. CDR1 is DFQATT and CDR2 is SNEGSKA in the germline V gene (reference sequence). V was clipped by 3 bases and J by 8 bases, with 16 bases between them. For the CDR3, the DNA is TGCAGTGCTAGTCGGGGGGGGCGGCGCGGCTACACCTTC. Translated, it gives CSASRGGRRGYTF.

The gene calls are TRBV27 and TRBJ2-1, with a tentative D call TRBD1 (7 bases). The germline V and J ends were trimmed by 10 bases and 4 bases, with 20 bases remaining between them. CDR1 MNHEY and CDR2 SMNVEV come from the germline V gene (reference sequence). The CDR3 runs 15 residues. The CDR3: CATGEGDRQYNEQFF. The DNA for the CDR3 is TGTGCCACGGGAGAGGGGGACAGACAATACAATGAGCAGTTCTTC.